These 32 T cell receptor beta chains originate from one sample sequenced in a study of cytomegalovirus exposure and HLA in healthy donors. Researchers ran the PCR with 60 Vbeta and 13 Jbeta primers. Profiling relied on immunoSEQ multiplex PCR, and the TCRdb table lists in-frame clones only, not all of them. The top ten hold about 1.4% of the sample, which has around 180,000 clones, 71% seen once. Sequencing was carried out using PBMCs. These receptors were collected from a girl aged 10 to 17 in good health and CMV-seronegative.

V and J are TRBV2 and TRBJ2-1; 14 nucleotides line up with TRBD2. V dropped 2 bases and J dropped 6; count of bases not matched to a gene: 3. Per germline, CDR1 SNHLY and CDR2 FYNNEI. CDR3 size: 16 residues. CDR3 in amino acids: CASSEWTSGGSNEQFF. For the CDR3, the DNA is TGTGCCAGCAGTGAATGGACTAGCGGGGGGAGCAATGAGCAGTTCTTC.

The chain has TRBV7-9 and TRBJ2-5; D is unresolved. The germline V gene has CDR1 SEHNR and CDR2 FQNEAQ (reference sequence). This CDR3 is 15 amino acids long. Trimming pared 5 bases from V and 5 bases from J, leaving 18 bases between. The CDR3 sequence: CASSPPRSLWETQYF. As DNA, the CDR3 is TGTGCCAGCAGCCCGCCCCGGAGTCTTTGGGAGACCCAGTACTTC.

The chain has TRBV5-6 and TRBJ1-4; D perhaps matches TRBD1 (6 bases). This CDR3 region has 16 residues. V lost 1 base to trimming and J lost 4 bases, with 14 bases between them. Per the germline V gene, CDR1 is SGHDT and CDR2 is YYEEEE. The CDR3 nucleotides read TGTGCCAGCAGCTTGTGGGTGACAGGCGTTAATGAAAAACTGTTTTTT. It specifies CASSLWVTGVNEKLFF.

The CDR3 sequence: CASSYLAPRGGLYLKNIQYF. In DNA, the CDR3 is TGTGCCAGCAGTTACTTGGCCCCTCGGGGGGGTCTATACCTAAAAAACATTCAGTACTTC. This sequence joins TRBV6-7 and TRBJ2-4; the match to TRBD2 covers 8 bases. TRBV6-7 is labeled an ORF, and its function is uncertain. Trimming removed 1 base from V and 4 bases from J; junction bases left unmatched: 18. CDR3 length equals 20 residues.

V is TRBV2 and J is TRBJ1-2; possible D gene TRBD1, 6 bases. The CDR3 is made up of 15 amino acids. Per the germline V gene, CDR1 is SNHLY and CDR2 is FYNNEI. V was trimmed by 5 bases and J by 4 bases, leaving 17 bases between them. The CDR3 DNA is TGTGCCAGCAGTTATGTGCCAGGGGAGGGCTATGGCTACACCTTC. Protein sequence: CASSYVPGEGYGYTF.

This clone was observed a few times. The chain employs TRBV27 and TRBJ2-7; possible D gene TRBD1, 5 bases. V dropped 4 bases and J dropped 7 bases, with 23 bases sitting between them. The length of the CDR3 is 16 residues. Germline CDR1 is MNHEY and CDR2 is SMNVEV (reference sequence). In DNA form, the CDR3 reads TGTGCCAGCAGTTGGCCAAAGCAGGGTGTTCTACGAGAGCAGTACTTC. Its translation is CASSWPKQGVLREQYF.

As for this clone: This CDR3 fails to terminate in the conserved phenylalanine or tryptophan, so it likely reflects a read error. The DNA is omitted, as the CDR3 cannot be located on it reliably, and the CDR3 follows TCRdb's listing. V usage is TRBV5-1 and J usage is TRBJ2-7; TRBD1, the table's D call, lacks a check against the DNA. Germline V gene lookup returns CDR1 SGHRS and CDR2 YFSETQ. Termini included, the CDR3 measures 13 amino acids. CDR3 residues: CASSDDGQGVPRL.

The CDR3 reads CASSRGLAYSYNEQFF. CDR3 coding DNA: TGTGCCAGCAGCAGGGGACTAGCGTATTCCTACAATGAGCAGTTCTTC. This chain links TRBV7-6 with TRBJ2-1, with TRBD2 identical over 10 bases. Unmatched junction bases numbered 5, after V lost 5 bases and J lost 1 base. The CDR3 runs 16 residues. Germline values: CDR1 SGHVS, CDR2 FNYEAQ. The whole variable domain, filled in from reference TRBV7-6 and TRBJ2-1, reads GAGVSQSPRYKVTKRGQDVALRCDPISGHVSLYWYRQALGQGPEFLTYFNYEAQQDKSGLPNDRFSAERPEGSISTLTIQRTEQRDSAMYRCASSRGLAYSYNEQFFGPGTRLTVL.

V is TRBV6-1 and J is TRBJ2-5, with 9 nucleotides matching TRBD2. The CDR3 is made up of 16 amino acids. With 0 bases clipped from V and 4 bases from J, the junction kept 6 bases outside the gene matches. Germline CDR1 reads MNHNS; CDR2 reads SASEGT. The CDR3 protein is CASSEAAGGFRETQYF. CDR3 nucleotide sequence: TGTGCCAGCAGTGAAGCGGCGGGGGGGTTCCGAGAGACCCAGTACTTC.

This clone was observed once. CDR3 DNA: TGTGCCAGCAGCTTAAGACGGGACTCTGGGGCCAACGTCCTGACTTTC. Translated, it gives CASSLRRDSGANVLTF. This rearrangement joins TRBV9 to TRBJ2-6; possible D gene TRBD2, 5 bases. V lost 4 bases to trimming and J lost 0 bases, with 11 bases between them. There are 16 residues in the CDR3. Germline assignment: CDR1 SGDLS and CDR2 YYNGEE.

This rearrangement joins TRBV27 to TRBJ2-5; D is perhaps TRBD2 (6 bases). In germline, CDR1 is MNHEY, CDR2 SMNVEV (reference sequence). With 0 bases removed from V and 0 bases from J, the gap between germline ends came to 8 bases. The CDR3 loop spans 15 amino acids. The CDR3 DNA is TGTGCCAGCAGTTTATCCGGGACTTACCAAGAGACCCAGTACTTC. Translated, it gives CASSLSGTYQETQYF.

The chain is built from TRBV7-8 and TRBJ2-5; no clear D gene. Germline loops: CDR1 SGHVS, CDR2 FQNEAQ. This CDR3 comprises 13 residues. Trimming cost V 7 bases and J 5 bases, with 14 bases left between them. The CDR3 DNA follows: TGTGCCAGCACTAACGTCCCTGAGGAGACCCAGTACTTC. As protein: CASTNVPEETQYF.

Note on this clone: No DNA is shown, since the ends of the CDR3 on it are uncertain; the CDR3 is the one TCRdb lists. The chain employs TRBV5-5 and TRBJ2-1; TRBD2 is the table's D call and was not checked against the DNA. The CDR3 is 13 amino acids long, termini counted. Germline V CDR1 and CDR2: SGHKS, YYEKEE (reference sequence). This CDR3 reads CASSPIVAGGSFF.

J is TRBJ1-3 and V is TRBV4-1; D remains ambiguous. The germline CDR1 and CDR2 sequences are MGHRA and YSYEKL. This CDR3 has 16 amino acids. Trimming pared 0 bases from V and 3 bases from J, leaving 12 bases between. The CDR3 nucleotides are TGCGCCAGCAGCCAAGAGGAAGAGGGTTATGGAAACACCATATATTTT. Translation gives CASSQEEEGYGNTIYF.

This clone was seen only a few times. The CDR3 protein is CASSSLAGTEAFF. The DNA for the CDR3 is TGTGCCAGCAGCTCACTCGCAGGGACTGAAGCTTTCTTT. The V call is TRBV7-9, the J call TRBJ1-1; maybe TRBD1 (5 bases). Trimming stripped 4 bases from V and 5 bases from J, with 11 bases between. CDR1 SEHNR and CDR2 FQNEAQ come from the germline V gene (reference sequence). The CDR3 spans 13 residues. Variable domain in full (rest from reference TRBV7-9 and TRBJ1-1): DTGVSQNPRHKITKRGQNVTFRCDPISEHNRLYWYRQTLGQGPEFLTYFQNEAQLEKSRLLSDRFSAERPKGSFSTLEIQRTEQGDSAMYLCASSSLAGTEAFFGQGTRLTVV.

The rearrangement uses TRBV19 and TRBJ1-1, with D possibly being TRBD1 (6 bases). The V gene's germline CDR1 is LNHDA and CDR2 SQIVND (reference sequence). V gave up 8 bases and J gave up 0 bases, with 13 bases separating them. CDR3 length equals 14 residues. CDR3 bases: TGTGCCAGTTGCACCGGGACATTGAACACTGAAGCTTTCTTT. As protein: CASCTGTLNTEAFF.

The rearrangement uses TRBV7-8 and TRBJ1-2; no clear D. Per the germline V gene, CDR1 is SGHVS and CDR2 is FQNEAQ. Trimming removed 1 base from V and 5 bases from J, with 11 bases in between. The CDR3 has 14 residues. The CDR3, as DNA: TGTGCCAGCAGCTTAGGGTCCGGGTCGTATGGCTACACCTTC. The encoded protein is CASSLGSGSYGYTF.

This chain links TRBV27 with TRBJ1-2; 8 nucleotides match TRBD1. The CDR3 length is 13 residues. The germline V gene encodes CDR1 MNHEY and CDR2 SMNVEV (reference sequence). The junction had 4 bases not matched to a gene; V was cut back by 5 bases and J by 5 bases. For the CDR3, the DNA is TGTGCCAGCAGTCCCGGACAGGGTTATGGCTACACCTTC. Translating gives CASSPGQGYGYTF.

This clone came up a few times. The CDR3 reads CASSLGGGGSYEQYF. CDR3 DNA sequence: TGTGCCAGCAGCTTAGGGGGCGGCGGATCCTACGAGCAGTACTTC. J is TRBJ2-7 and V is TRBV7-6, with TRBD1 as a possible D gene (5 bases). The CDR3 is 15 amino acids. V was cut by 1 base and J by 1 base, with 11 bases left in between. Germline V lookup: CDR1 SGHVS, CDR2 FNYEAQ.

The chain links TRBV6-4 to TRBJ1-6; TRBD1 might be the D (5 bases). Trimming took 6 bases from V and 2 from J, leaving 8 bases between them. This CDR3 region has 14 residues. The germline V gene encodes CDR1 MRHNA and CDR2 SNTAGT. DNA of the CDR3: TGTGCCAGCAGAGAAGGGGCCTATAATTCACCCCTCCACTTT. Its protein is CASREGAYNSPLHF.

This rearrangement joins TRBV6-4 to TRBJ1-2; D unresolved. V dropped 0 bases and J dropped 6 bases, with 8 bases sitting between them. The germline CDR1 and CDR2 sequences are MRHNA and SNTAGT. The CDR3 length is 13 residues. The CDR3: CASSDSGGNGYTF. The CDR3 DNA reads TGTGCCAGCAGTGACTCTGGAGGGAATGGCTACACCTTC.

This rearrangement joins TRBV5-5 to TRBJ1-2, with 7 bases fitting TRBD1. This CDR3 spans 14 amino acids. Looked up from germline, CDR1 is SGHKS and CDR2 is YYEKEE (reference sequence). The V segment lost 3 bases and the J segment 2 bases; nucleotides outside the gene matches: 4. The CDR3: CASSSWDRNYGYTF. CDR3 sequence (DNA): TGTGCCAGCAGCTCATGGGACAGAAACTATGGCTACACCTTC. Drawing the rest from reference TRBV5-5 and TRBJ1-2, the complete variable domain is DAGVTQSPTHLIKTRGQQVTLRCSPISGHKSVSWYQQVLGQGPQFIFQYYEKEERGRGNFPDRFSARQFPNYSSELNVNALLLGDSALYLCASSSWDRNYGYTFGSGTRLTVV.

Note on this clone: Mismatch with germline at one junction end may stem from a read error. CDR3 in DNA: TGTGCCAGCAGTTTATCGATTGGACAGGGGGCTTCCTTC. Translated: CASSLSIGQGASF. The chain combines TRBV27 with TRBJ1-2; 11 nucleotides agree with TRBD1. There are 13 residues in the CDR3. Per the germline V gene, CDR1 is MNHEY and CDR2 is SMNVEV (reference sequence).

This chain links TRBV6-5 with TRBJ1-1; 11 bases match TRBD1. V shed 6 bases and J 3 bases; nucleotides not matched to a gene: 6. Germline values: CDR1 MNHEY, CDR2 SVGAGI. The CDR3 extends over 15 amino acids. For the CDR3, the DNA is TGTGCCAGCAGCCCCCGGACAGGGGGCCACACTGAAGCTTTCTTT. Translated: CASSPRTGGHTEAFF.

This clone showed up just a few times. The chain couples TRBV18 to TRBJ2-5; D is unresolved. V lost 4 bases and J 1 base, leaving 22 bases between the germline ends. The CDR3 extends over 18 amino acids. Germline V CDR1 and CDR2: KGHSH, LQKENI. CDR3 sequence reads: CASSRPIGPAYPQETQYF. The CDR3 coding sequence is TGTGCCAGCTCACGTCCTATTGGTCCCGCATACCCCCAAGAGACCCAGTACTTC.

This clone was found a few times. The V gene is TRBV9, the J gene TRBJ2-5, with a tentative D call TRBD1 (5 bases). This CDR3 has 16 amino acids. Trimming removed 4 bases from V and 1 base from J, with 17 bases in between. CDR1 is SGDLS and CDR2 is YYNGEE in the germline V gene. Here the CDR3 reads CASSPRWQGSQETQYF. DNA of the CDR3: TGTGCCAGCAGCCCCCGATGGCAGGGATCCCAAGAGACCCAGTACTTC. The variable domain in full, with the rest retrieved from reference TRBV9 and TRBJ2-5, is DSGVTQTPKHLITATGQRVTLRCSPRSGDLSVYWYQQSLDQGLQFLIQYYNGEERAKGNILERFSAQQFPDLHSELNLSSLELGDSALYFCASSPRWQGSQETQYFGPGTRLLVL.

The genes are TRBV29-1 and TRBJ1-2, with 7 nucleotides matching TRBD1. Losses at the gene ends were 1 base for V and 1 base for J; bases not matched to a gene: 6. The CDR3 extends over 15 amino acids. In germline, CDR1 is SQVTM, CDR2 ANQGSEA. The CDR3 spells CSVEAEGGFNYGYTF. CDR3 bases: TGCAGCGTTGAAGCTGAAGGGGGCTTTAACTATGGCTACACCTTC.

This chain connects TRBV12-5 to TRBJ2-7, with D possibly matching TRBD1 (5 bases). Trimming removed 1 base from V and 7 bases from J, with 14 bases in between. Germline CDR1 LGHNT, CDR2 FRNRAP. The CDR3 consists of 14 residues. CDR3 DNA sequence: TGTGCTAGTGGTTTGGGGCAGGGTGTGGGAGAGCAGTACTTC. It is translated as CASGLGQGVGEQYF.

This rearrangement joins TRBV6-1 to TRBJ1-1; a possible D gene is TRBD1 (6 bases). Deletions cut 6 bases from V and 3 bases from J, with 17 bases between. This CDR3 has 15 residues. Germline CDR1 is MNHNS and CDR2 is SASEGT. The CDR3 DNA reads as TGTGCCAGCAGGGATTTACAGGGAGGGGACACTGAAGCTTTCTTT. Translated: CASRDLQGGDTEAFF.

The chain carries TRBV7-3 and TRBJ1-2; 12 bases fit TRBD1. CDR3 length: 17 residues. Germline V lookup: CDR1 SGHTA, CDR2 FQGTGA. Germline trimming cut 2 bases from V and 4 bases from J; bases unmatched to any gene: 8. The CDR3 reads CASSLGEGTGGVYGYTF. In DNA form, the CDR3 reads TGTGCCAGCAGCTTAGGAGAGGGGACAGGGGGCGTCTATGGCTACACCTTC.

This clone has only one observation. The gene calls are TRBV6-5 and TRBJ1-2; D remains ambiguous. Germline CDR1 MNHEY, CDR2 SVGAGI. This CDR3 contains 14 residues. V was cut by 6 bases and J by 1 base, with 12 bases left in between. CDR3 protein: CASRPQAINYGYTF. CDR3 in DNA: TGTGCCAGCAGACCACAAGCGATTAACTATGGCTACACCTTC.

The rearrangement joins TRBV11-1 to TRBJ1-5; 8 positions agree with TRBD1. This CDR3 is built from 13 residues. The junction had 1 base not matched to a gene; V was cut back by 8 bases and J by 1 base. Germline CDR1 reads SGHAT; CDR2 reads FQDESV (reference sequence). CDR3 sequence reads: CASRDRSNQPQHF. DNA for the CDR3: TGTGCCAGCCGGGACAGGAGCAATCAGCCCCAGCATTTT. Variable domain in full (rest from reference TRBV11-1 and TRBJ1-5): EAEVAQSPRYKITEKSQAVAFWCDPISGHATLYWYRQILGQGPELLVQFQDESVVDDSQLPKDRFSAERLKGVDSTLKIQPAELGDSAMYLCASRDRSNQPQHFGDGTRLSIL.